Listed here is a single T cell receptor (beta chain). This clonotype appeared many times. Its antigen remains undetermined. The sample holds no much larger clone one base away, and base qualities are not on file. The record originates from a study of T cells in Graves' hyperthyroidism and ophthalmopathy (dated by TCRdb to between 2018 and 2021). For the study in its entirety: Peripheral blood samples were taken at the time of initial diagnosis, prior to any treatment. To identify TCR V-J signatures that set the groups apart, the researchers used a discovery cohort of 90 to 100 patients, made up of roughly 45 with Graves' ophthalmopathy and about 55 with stable Graves' hyperthyroidism. An independent validation cohort of fewer than 20 hyperthyroidism patients and about 16 patients who later progressed to ophthalmopathy tested prospective prediction of ophthalmopathy. The 100 discovery patients were randomly split 7:3 into training and test sets. Thyroid tissue and blood T-cell repertoires from roughly 6 Graves' hyperthyroidism patients were also compared in the study. Once sampling was done, hyperthyroidism patients were given methimazole at a starting dose of 30 mg daily, whereas ophthalmopathy patients were given high-dose intravenous methylprednisolone. According to the paper, TCR Vbeta CDR3 sequencing was carried out on 135 peripheral blood samples, which came from 40 to 45 ophthalmopathy, 80 or so hyperthyroidism and approximately 17 progressor patients. The paper's findings and limits, for the study overall: Ophthalmopathy was separated from stable hyperthyroidism by a 13 V-J signature model, with over 85% sensitivity and just over 81% specificity obtained in cross-validation and 80%/75% obtained in testing. Most expanded thyroid clonotypes (frequency above 0.001) were also found in blood, which suggests that blood repertoires may mirror thyroid immune responses. Sample size was not statistically predetermined, and investigators were not blinded to group allocation. During validation, the model predicted progression to ophthalmopathy a median of around six months ahead of onset, with roughly 65% sensitivity and less than 85% specificity.

The TCR beta CDR3 regions were amplified from RNA transcripts. A first-round RT-PCR of the TCR CDR3 used the HTBI primer set with the Qiagen OneStep RT-PCR kit. Libraries were constructed in a second round of multiplex PCR, after which size selection and purification were performed. Sequencing of the libraries was done on an Illumina HiSeq2000 using paired-end 100 bp reads. Per the authors' processing: SOAPnuke was used to process the raw data, throwing out any read that contained adapters or uncalled bases, had a mean Phred below 15, or lacked an exact constant-primer or identifier match. COPE v1.2.5 was used to merge the high-quality paired reads, and each unique nucleotide sequence was defined as a clonotype. Clonotypes were aligned to IMGT TRBV, TRBD and TRBJ reference segments using MiTCR v1.1. Only V-J combinations with frequency above 0.0001, covering 98% to 99.2% of repertoires, were analysed. The TCS score was defined as the ratio of F50 (clonal expansion) to E x V (chaos), calculated using BLOSUM62-based TCRdist between CDR3 peptides within each V-J. Welch's t-statistics and random forest reduced fewer than 550 V-J features to about 12, which were used in a naive Bayes classifier (R e1071). The public reads were reprocessed in TCRdb via fastp at Q25 and MiXCR, keeping in-frame beta chains. Rows are combined by CDR3 protein, so each entry shows the most common genes and DNA. The V and J calls and clone size come from TCRdb's table, not from the authors' own analysis. The sample yields 550,000 to 600,000 distinct CDR3 sequences; about 14% were counted once. The top ten clonotypes cover roughly 7% of the sample.

CDR1 LGHDT and CDR2 YNNKEL were looked up in the germline V gene (reference sequence). From cysteine to phenylalanine, the CDR3 is 15 amino acids long. Just the 45-base CDR3 DNA is kept, in frame starting at base 1. The trim is 2 bases for V and 2 bases for J, with a gap of 11 bases between the germline ends. In the ophthalmopathy patients, disease was moderately to severely active, with a Clinical Activity Score of 3 or more, a NOSPECS grade of 4 or more, and a duration of less than 3 months. Any patient with an uncontrolled infection, another autoimmune disease, pregnancy or lactation was excluded. Diagnoses were based on clinical symptoms, serum thyroxine and TRAb, thyroid ultrasound and orbital computed tomography. Ficoll-Paque density gradient centrifugation was used to isolate PBMCs from 9.5 to 10 ml of fresh peripheral blood. Total RNA was extracted using Trizol reagent, and RNA quality was assessed on an Agilent 2100 Bioanalyzer.

Here the chain combines TRBV3-1 and TRBJ2-3, with the D gene uncertain. This clonotype originated in a young woman with Graves' ophthalmopathy. The sequencing input was blood. The encoded CDR3 is CASSQQERYTDTQYF. The nucleotide sequence is TGTGCCAGCAGCCAACAGGAGAGATACACAGATACGCAGTATTTT.